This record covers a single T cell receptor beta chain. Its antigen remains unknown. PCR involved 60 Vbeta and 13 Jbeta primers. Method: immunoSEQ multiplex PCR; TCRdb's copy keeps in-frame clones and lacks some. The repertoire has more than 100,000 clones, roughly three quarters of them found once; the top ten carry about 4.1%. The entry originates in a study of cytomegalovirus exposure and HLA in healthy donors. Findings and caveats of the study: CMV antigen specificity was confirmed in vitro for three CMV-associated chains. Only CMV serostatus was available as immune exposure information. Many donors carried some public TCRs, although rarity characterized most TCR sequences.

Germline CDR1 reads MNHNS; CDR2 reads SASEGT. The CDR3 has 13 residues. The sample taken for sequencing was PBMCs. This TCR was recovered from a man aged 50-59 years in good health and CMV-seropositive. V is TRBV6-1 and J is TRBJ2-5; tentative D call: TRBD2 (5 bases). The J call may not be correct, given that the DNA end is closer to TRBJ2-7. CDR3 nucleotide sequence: TGTGCCAGCAGTGAAGCGAGGAGGAGCGAGCAGTACTTC. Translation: CASSEARRSEQYF.